This is a list of T cell receptor beta chains from one sample in a study of blood T cells in healthy people across ages. TCRdb redid the calling of the 5' RACE reads with MiXCR, one entry per CDR3 protein. The sample has about 970,000 distinct CDR3 sequences; just over 50% are singletons. Material: blood. These receptors all come from a woman between 55 and 75 years old in good health. The CDR3 runs from the conserved cysteine through the conserved F or W.

j_call: TRBJ2-3
v_call: TRBV5-1
cdr3_aa: CASSFDGKITDTQYF

j_call: TRBJ2-7
v_call: TRBV27
cdr3_aa: CASSLTREGLGSEQYF

j_call: TRBJ1-4
v_call: TRBV7-2
cdr3_aa: CASSLRAGTGTAKLFF

j_call: TRBJ2-3
v_call: TRBV5-1
cdr3_aa: CASGAGSGVFTDTQYF

j_call: TRBJ2-5
v_call: TRBV4-2
cdr3_aa: CASSIGTSGISGQETQYF

j_call: TRBJ2-7
v_call: TRBV28
cdr3_aa: CASSQRGPHEQYF

j_call: TRBJ2-3
v_call: TRBV27
cdr3_aa: CASSLWGGRAGDTQYF

j_call: TRBJ2-1
v_call: TRBV6-2/TRBV6-3
cdr3_aa: CASRPQGRGNGQFF

j_call: TRBJ2-1
v_call: TRBV5-1
cdr3_aa: CASSLDGTLYNEQFF

j_call: TRBJ1-1
v_call: TRBV7-6
cdr3_aa: CASSLQANTEAFF

j_call: TRBJ2-5
v_call: TRBV7-9
cdr3_aa: CASSFGGGRETQYF

j_call: TRBJ1-5
v_call: TRBV24-1
cdr3_aa: CATSDLGLTIFGGNQPQHF

j_call: TRBJ2-7
v_call: TRBV7-2
cdr3_aa: CASSLLGLPKPYEQYF

j_call: TRBJ1-1
v_call: TRBV7-9
cdr3_aa: CASSPGQGTLNTEAFF

j_call: TRBJ2-5
v_call: TRBV20-1
cdr3_aa: CSARVLGAAITYKQYF

j_call: TRBJ1-2
v_call: TRBV4-3
cdr3_aa: CASSPTGEGLYGYTF

j_call: TRBJ1-2
v_call: TRBV3-1
cdr3_aa: CASSQDQGFWGYTF

j_call: TRBJ2-7
v_call: TRBV11-2
cdr3_aa: CASSPEASGFSYEQYF

j_call: .
v_call: TRBV28
cdr3_aa: CASRYKTGEQYF

j_call: TRBJ1-1
v_call: TRBV10-3
cdr3_aa: CAISEGIGNTEAFF

j_call: TRBJ2-5
v_call: TRBV25-1
cdr3_aa: CASSERRGKETQYF

j_call: TRBJ2-5
v_call: TRBV20-1
cdr3_aa: CSAVKTASQETQYF

j_call: TRBJ2-5
v_call: TRBV18
cdr3_aa: CASSHGRKEETQYF

j_call: TRBJ2-1
v_call: TRBV7-8
cdr3_aa: CASSVGGRTNEQFF

j_call: TRBJ2-7
v_call: TRBV12-3/TRBV12-4
cdr3_aa: CASSLLGGANYEQYF

j_call: TRBJ1-6
v_call: TRBV7-2
cdr3_aa: CASSPFESPLHF

j_call: TRBJ2-1
v_call: TRBV10-3
cdr3_aa: CAISDANNEQFF

j_call: TRBJ2-4
v_call: TRBV12-3/TRBV12-4
cdr3_aa: CASSFPANIQYF

j_call: TRBJ2-1
v_call: TRBV20-1
cdr3_aa: CSAHIRQVHEQFF

j_call: TRBJ2-4
v_call: TRBV7-9
cdr3_aa: CASSLARTVEQYF

j_call: TRBJ2-4
v_call: TRBV3-1
cdr3_aa: CASSQAGTSEYF

j_call: TRBJ1-5
v_call: TRBV4-1
cdr3_aa: CASSRDRGAQPQHF

j_call: TRBJ1-1
v_call: TRBV5-1
cdr3_aa: CASSLARGGTGTEAFF

j_call: TRBJ2-1
v_call: TRBV4-1
cdr3_aa: CASSQDYGTTGYEQFF

j_call: TRBJ2-5
v_call: TRBV29-1
cdr3_aa: CKAGGREETQYF

j_call: TRBJ2-7
v_call: TRBV28
cdr3_aa: CASSLLAATSYEQYF

j_call: TRBJ1-2
v_call: TRBV10-3
cdr3_aa: CAIGTESRNYGYTF

j_call: TRBJ2-7
v_call: TRBV27
cdr3_aa: CASSLTAGAPYEQYF

j_call: TRBJ2-3
v_call: TRBV3-1
cdr3_aa: CASSRAASAGTDTQYF

j_call: TRBJ1-2
v_call: TRBV7-9
cdr3_aa: CASSLDRGDGYTF

j_call: TRBJ2-3
v_call: TRBV28
cdr3_aa: CASSYQTGGLTDTQYF

j_call: TRBJ1-2
v_call: TRBV29-1
cdr3_aa: CSVGTGGYTF

j_call: TRBJ2-5
v_call: TRBV28
cdr3_aa: CASSFLAGQETQYF

j_call: .
v_call: TRBV2
cdr3_aa: CASSERGQLVYEQYF

j_call: TRBJ2-7
v_call: TRBV20-1
cdr3_aa: CSARGGQGVACEQYF

j_call: TRBJ1-1
v_call: TRBV14
cdr3_aa: CASSSSGGITFF

j_call: TRBJ2-4
v_call: TRBV7-2
cdr3_aa: CASSQPTGAKNIQYF

j_call: TRBJ2-3
v_call: TRBV5-6
cdr3_aa: CASSLVASGPINTQYF